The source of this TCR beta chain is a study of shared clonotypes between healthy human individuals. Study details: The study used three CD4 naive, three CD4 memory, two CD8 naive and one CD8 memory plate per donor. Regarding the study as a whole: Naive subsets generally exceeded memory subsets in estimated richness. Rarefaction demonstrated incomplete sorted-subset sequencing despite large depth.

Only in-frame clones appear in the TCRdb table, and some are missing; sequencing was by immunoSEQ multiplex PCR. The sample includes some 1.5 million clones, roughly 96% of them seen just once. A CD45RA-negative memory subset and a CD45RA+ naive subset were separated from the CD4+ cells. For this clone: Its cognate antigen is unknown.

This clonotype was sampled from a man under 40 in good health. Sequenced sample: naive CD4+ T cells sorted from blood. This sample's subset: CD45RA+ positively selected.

The CDR3 here is CASSRSYLAGGDTQYF. As DNA, the CDR3 is TGTGCCAGCAGCCGGAGTTATCTAGCGGGAGGGGATACGCAGTATTTT. The J gene is TRBJ2-3, the V gene TRBV11-2, with 12 nucleotides matching TRBD2. This CDR3 region has 16 residues. Germline V CDR1 and CDR2: SGHAT, FQNNGV. V was clipped by 5 bases and J by 6 bases; unmatched bases: 9.